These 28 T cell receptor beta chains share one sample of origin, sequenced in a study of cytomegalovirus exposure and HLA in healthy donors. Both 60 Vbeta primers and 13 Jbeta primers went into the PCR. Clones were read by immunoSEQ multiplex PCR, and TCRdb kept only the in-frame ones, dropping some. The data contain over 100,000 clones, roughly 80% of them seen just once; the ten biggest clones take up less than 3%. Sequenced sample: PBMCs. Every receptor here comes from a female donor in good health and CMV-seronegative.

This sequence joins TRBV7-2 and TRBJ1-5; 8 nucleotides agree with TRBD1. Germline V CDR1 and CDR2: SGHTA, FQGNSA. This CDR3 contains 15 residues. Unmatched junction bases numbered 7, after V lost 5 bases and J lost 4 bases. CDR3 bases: TGTGCCAGCAGCGGACAAGGACAGGGAAATCAGCCCCAGCATTTT. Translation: CASSGQGQGNQPQHF.

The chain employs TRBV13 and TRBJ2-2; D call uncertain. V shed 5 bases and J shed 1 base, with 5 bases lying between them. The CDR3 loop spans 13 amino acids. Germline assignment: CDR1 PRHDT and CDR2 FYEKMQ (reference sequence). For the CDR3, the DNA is TGTGCCAGCAGCACTCGGAACACCGGGGAGCTGTTTTTT. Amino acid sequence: CASSTRNTGELFF.

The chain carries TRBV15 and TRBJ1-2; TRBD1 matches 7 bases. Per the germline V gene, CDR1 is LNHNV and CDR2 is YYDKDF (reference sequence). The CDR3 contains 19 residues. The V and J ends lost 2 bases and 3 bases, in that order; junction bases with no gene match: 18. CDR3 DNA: TGTGCCACCAGCAGATTTTTACCGGGACAGACACCTCTAGACTATGGCTACACCTTC. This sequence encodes CATSRFLPGQTPLDYGYTF. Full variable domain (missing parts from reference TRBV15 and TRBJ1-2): DAMVIQNPRYQVTQFGKPVTLSCSQTLNHNVMYWYQQKSSQAPKLLFHYYDKDFNNEADTPDNFQSRRPNTSFCFLDIRSPGLGDTAMYLCATSRFLPGQTPLDYGYTFGSGTRLTVV.

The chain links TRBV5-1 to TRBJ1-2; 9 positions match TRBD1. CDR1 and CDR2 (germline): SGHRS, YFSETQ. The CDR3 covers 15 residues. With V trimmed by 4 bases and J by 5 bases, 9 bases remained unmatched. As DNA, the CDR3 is TGCGCCAGCAGCCGCGAGGACAGGGGACGGTATGGCTACACCTTC. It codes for CASSREDRGRYGYTF.

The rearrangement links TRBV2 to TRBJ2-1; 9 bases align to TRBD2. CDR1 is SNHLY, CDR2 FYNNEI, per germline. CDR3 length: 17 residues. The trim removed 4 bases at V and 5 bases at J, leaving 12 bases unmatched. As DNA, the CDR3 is TGTGCCAGCAGTGCTCTGATAGGGGGACTAGCCAACAATGAGCAGTTCTTC. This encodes CASSALIGGLANNEQFF.

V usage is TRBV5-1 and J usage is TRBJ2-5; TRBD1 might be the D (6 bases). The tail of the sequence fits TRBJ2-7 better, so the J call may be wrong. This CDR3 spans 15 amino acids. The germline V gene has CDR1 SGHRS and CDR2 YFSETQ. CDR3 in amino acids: CASSLDGQPAYEQYF. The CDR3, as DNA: TGCGCCAGCAGCTTGGATGGACAGCCAGCTTACGAGCAGTACTTC.

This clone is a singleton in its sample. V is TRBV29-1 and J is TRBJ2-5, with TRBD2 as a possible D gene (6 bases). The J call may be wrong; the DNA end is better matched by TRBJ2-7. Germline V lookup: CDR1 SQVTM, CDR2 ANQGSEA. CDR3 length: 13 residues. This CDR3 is CSVGGEPTYEQYF. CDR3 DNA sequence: TGCAGCGTTGGGGGGGAGCCGACCTACGAGCAGTACTTC.

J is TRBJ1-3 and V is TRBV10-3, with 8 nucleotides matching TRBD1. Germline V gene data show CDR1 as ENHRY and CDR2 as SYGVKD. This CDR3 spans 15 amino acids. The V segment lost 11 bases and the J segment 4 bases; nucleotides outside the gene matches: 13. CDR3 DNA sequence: TGTGCCGCCAGGGAAGACAGGGGTGCAGGAAACACCATATATTTT. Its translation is CAAREDRGAGNTIYF.

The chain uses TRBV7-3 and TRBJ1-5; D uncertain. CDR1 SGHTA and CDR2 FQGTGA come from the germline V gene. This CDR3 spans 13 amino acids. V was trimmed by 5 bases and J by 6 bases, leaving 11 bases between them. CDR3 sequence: CASSPQGGQPQHF. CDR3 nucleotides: TGTGCCAGCAGCCCGCAAGGCGGTCAGCCCCAGCATTTT.

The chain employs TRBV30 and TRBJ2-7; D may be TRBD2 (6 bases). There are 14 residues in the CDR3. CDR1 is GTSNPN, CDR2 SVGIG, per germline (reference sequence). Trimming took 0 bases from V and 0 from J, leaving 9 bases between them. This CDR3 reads CAWSVLAGSYEQYF. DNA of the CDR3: TGTGCCTGGAGTGTACTAGCCGGCTCCTACGAGCAGTACTTC.

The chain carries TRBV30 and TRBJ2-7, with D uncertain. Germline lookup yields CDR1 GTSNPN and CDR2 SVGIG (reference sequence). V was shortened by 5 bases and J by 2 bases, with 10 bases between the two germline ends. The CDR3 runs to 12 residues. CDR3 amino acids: CAWSQEPYEQYF. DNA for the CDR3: TGTGCCTGGTCGCAGGAACCCTACGAGCAGTACTTC.

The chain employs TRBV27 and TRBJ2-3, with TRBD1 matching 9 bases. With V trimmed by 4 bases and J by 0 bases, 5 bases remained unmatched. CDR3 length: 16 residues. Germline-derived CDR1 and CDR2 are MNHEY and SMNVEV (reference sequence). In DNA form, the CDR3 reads TGTGCCAGCAGTTCACTACAGGGGGCCAGCACAGATACGCAGTATTTT. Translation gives CASSSLQGASTDTQYF.

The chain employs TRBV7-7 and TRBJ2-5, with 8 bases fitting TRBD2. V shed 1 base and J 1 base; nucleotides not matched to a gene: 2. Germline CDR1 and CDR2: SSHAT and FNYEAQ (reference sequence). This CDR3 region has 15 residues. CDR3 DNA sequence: TGTGCCAGCAGCTTAGACGGGGGGGTCCAAGAGACCCAGTACTTC. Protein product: CASSLDGGVQETQYF.

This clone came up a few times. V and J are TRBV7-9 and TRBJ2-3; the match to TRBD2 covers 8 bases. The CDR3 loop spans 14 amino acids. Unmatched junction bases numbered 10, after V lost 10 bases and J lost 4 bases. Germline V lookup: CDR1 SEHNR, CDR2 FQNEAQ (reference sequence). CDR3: CATQTSARPDTQYF. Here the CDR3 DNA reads TGTGCCACACAGACTAGCGCAAGACCAGATACGCAGTATTTT.

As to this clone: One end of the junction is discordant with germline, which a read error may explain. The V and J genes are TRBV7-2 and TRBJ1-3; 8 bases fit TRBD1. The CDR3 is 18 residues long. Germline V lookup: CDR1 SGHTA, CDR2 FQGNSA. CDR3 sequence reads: CASSVGSGGYRSGNAIYF. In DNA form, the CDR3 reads TGTGCCAGCAGCGTCGGGTCAGGGGGCTATAGGTCTGGAAACGCCATATATTTT.

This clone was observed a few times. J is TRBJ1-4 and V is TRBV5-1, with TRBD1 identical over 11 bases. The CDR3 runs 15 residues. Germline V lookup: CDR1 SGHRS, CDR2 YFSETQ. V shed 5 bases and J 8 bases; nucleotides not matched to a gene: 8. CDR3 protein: CASREGQGAREKLFF. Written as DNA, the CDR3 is TGCGCCAGCAGGGAAGGACAGGGGGCCCGGGAAAAACTGTTTTTT.

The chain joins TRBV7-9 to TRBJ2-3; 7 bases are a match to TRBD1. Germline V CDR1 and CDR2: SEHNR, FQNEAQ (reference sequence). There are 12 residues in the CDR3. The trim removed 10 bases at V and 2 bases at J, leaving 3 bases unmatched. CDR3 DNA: TGTGCCACCGACAGGGACACAGATACGCAGTATTTT. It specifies CATDRDTDTQYF. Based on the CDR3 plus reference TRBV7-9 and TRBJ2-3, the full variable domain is DTGVSQNPRHKITKRGQNVTFRCDPISEHNRLYWYRQTLGQGPEFLTYFQNEAQLEKSRLLSDRFSAERPKGSFSTLEIQRTEQGDSAMYLCATDRDTDTQYFGPGTRLTVL.

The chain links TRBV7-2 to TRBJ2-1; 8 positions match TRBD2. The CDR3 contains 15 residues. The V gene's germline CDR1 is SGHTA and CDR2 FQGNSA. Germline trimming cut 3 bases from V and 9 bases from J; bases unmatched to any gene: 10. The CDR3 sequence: CASSLILTSAVEQFF. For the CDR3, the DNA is TGTGCCAGCAGCTTGATCCTGACTAGCGCGGTTGAGCAGTTCTTC. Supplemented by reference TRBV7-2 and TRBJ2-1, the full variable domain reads GAGVSQSPSNKVTEKGKDVELRCDPISGHTALYWYRQSLGQGLEFLIYFQGNSAPDKSGLPSDRFSAERTGGSVSTLTIQRTQQEDSAVYLCASSLILTSAVEQFFGPGTRLTVL.

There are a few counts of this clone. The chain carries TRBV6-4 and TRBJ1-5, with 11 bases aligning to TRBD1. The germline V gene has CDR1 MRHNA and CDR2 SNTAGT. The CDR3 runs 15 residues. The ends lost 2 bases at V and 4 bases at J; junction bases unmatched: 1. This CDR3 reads CASSDGTGGNQPQHF. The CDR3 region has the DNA TGTGCCAGCAGTGACGGGACAGGGGGAAATCAGCCCCAGCATTTT.

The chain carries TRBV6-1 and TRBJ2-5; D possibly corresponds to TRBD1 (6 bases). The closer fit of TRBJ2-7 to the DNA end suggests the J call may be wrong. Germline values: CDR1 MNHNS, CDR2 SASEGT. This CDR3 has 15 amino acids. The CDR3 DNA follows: TGTGCCAGCAGTGAAGGCGGTCAGGGGCCCTACGAGCAGTACTTC. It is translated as CASSEGGQGPYEQYF.

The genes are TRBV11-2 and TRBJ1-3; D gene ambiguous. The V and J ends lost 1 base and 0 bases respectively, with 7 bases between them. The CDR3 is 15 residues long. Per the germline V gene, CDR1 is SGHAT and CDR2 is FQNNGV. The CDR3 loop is CASSLAQSSGNTIYF. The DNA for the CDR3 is TGTGCCAGCAGCTTAGCACAGAGCTCTGGAAACACCATATATTTT. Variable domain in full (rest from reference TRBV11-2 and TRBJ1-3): EAGVAQSPRYKIIEKRQSVAFWCNPISGHATLYWYQQILGQGPKLLIQFQNNGVVDDSQLPKDRFSAERLKGVDSTLKIQPAKLEDSAVYLCASSLAQSSGNTIYFGEGSWLTVV.

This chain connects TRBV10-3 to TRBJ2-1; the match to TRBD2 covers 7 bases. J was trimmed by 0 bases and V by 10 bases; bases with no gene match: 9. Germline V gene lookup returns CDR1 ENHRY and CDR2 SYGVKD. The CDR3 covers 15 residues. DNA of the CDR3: TGTGCCACCCGTCGAGCGGGGCTCTCCTACAATGAGCAGTTCTTC. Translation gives CATRRAGLSYNEQFF.

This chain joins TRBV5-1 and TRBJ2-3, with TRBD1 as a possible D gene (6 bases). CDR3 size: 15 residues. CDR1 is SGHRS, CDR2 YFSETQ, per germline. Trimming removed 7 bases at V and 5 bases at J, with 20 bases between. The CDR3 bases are TGCGCCAGCGCCCTGACTCGGACAGAGCGAGATACGCAGTATTTT. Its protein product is CASALTRTERDTQYF. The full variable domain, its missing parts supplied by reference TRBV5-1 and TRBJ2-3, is KAGVTQTPRYLIKTRGQQVTLSCSPISGHRSVSWYQQTPGQGLQFLFEYFSETQRNKGNFPGRFSGRQFSNSRSEMNVSTLELGDSALYLCASALTRTERDTQYFGPGTRLTVL.

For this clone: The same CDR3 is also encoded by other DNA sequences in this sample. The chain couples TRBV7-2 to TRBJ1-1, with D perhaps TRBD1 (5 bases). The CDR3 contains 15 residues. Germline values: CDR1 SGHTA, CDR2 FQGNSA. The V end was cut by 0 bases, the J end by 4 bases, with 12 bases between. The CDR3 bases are TGTGCCAGCAGCTTAGCTCAGGGAAAAGGCACTGAAGCTTTCTTT. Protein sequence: CASSLAQGKGTEAFF.

CDR3 amino acids: CASSQTEYEQYF. In nucleotides, the CDR3 is TGTGCCAGCAGTCAGACAGAGTACGAGCAGTACTTC. The chain employs TRBV9 and TRBJ2-7, with D possibly matching TRBD1 (5 bases). The germline CDR1 and CDR2 sequences are SGDLS and YYNGEE. Trimming cost V 5 bases and J 4 bases, with 10 bases left between them. The CDR3 runs 12 residues.

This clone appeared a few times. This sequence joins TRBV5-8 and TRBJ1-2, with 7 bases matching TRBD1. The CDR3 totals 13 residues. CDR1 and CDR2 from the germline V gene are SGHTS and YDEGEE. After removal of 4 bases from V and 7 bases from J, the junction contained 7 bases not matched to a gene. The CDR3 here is CASSARGARGYTF. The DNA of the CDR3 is TGTGCCAGCAGCGCCAGGGGGGCGCGTGGCTACACCTTC.

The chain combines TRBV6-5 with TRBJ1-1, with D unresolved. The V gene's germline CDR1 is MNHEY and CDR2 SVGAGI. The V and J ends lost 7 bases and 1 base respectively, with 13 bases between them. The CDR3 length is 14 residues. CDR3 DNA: TGTGCCAGCAATCCCGGGTTGCAGAACACTGAAGCTTTCTTT. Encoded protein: CASNPGLQNTEAFF.

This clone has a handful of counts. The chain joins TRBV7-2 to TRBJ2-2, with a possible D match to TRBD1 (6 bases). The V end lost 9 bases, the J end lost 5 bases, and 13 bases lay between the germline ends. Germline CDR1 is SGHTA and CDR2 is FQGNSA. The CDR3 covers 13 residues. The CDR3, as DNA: TGTGCCAGTGGAGCGACAGGAACCGGGGAGCTGTTTTTT. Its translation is CASGATGTGELFF.